This T cell receptor (beta chain) emerged from a study of PD-1 blockade in classical Hodgkin lymphoma. Study information: The patients were dosed with nivolumab 3 mg/kg, infused intravenously every 2 weeks. Whole-study results and caveats: Any patient who commenced nivolumab under 1 year after ASCT was excluded.

The protocol was immunoSEQ multiplex PCR, while the TCRdb copy is restricted to in-frame clones and leaves out a portion. The sample consists of 90,000 to 140,000 clones, about 92% of them appearing once. Notes on this clone: As yet, its antigen is unknown.

The sample's time point: cycle 4 day 1 (C4D1), after less than seven weeks of nivolumab. Relapses following autologous stem cell transplantation were seen in all patients, with brentuximab vedotin exposure varying. Best overall response was complete response, partial response or progressive disease in these relapsed/refractory classical Hodgkin lymphoma patients. This CDR3 is 14 amino acids long. Trimming took off 1 base at V and 7 bases at J, with 14 bases between the two ends. Germline V gene sequence: CDR1 SGHAT, CDR2 FQNNGV. The sample was peripheral blood mononuclear cells (PBMCs), taken before the fourth cycle of nivolumab. This sequence was found in a human donor with classical Hodgkin lymphoma. The chain carries TRBV11-2 and TRBJ2-7, with D possibly TRBD1 on 5 matching bases. In nucleotides, the CDR3 is TGTGCCAGCAGCTTAGTACCAGGGATGAGGGAGCAGTACTTC. This translates into CASSLVPGMREQYF.